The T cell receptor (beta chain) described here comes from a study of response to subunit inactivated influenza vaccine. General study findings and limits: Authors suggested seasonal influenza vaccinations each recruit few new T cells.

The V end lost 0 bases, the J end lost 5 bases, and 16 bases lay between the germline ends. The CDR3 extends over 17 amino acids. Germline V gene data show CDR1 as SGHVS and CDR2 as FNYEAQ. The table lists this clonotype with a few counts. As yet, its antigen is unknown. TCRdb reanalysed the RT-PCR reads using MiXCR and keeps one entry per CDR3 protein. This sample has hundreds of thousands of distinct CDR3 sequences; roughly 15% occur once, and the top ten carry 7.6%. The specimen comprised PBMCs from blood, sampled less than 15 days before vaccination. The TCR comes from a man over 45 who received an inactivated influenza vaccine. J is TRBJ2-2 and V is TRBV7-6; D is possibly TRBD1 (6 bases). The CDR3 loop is CASSLADGQGRTGELFF. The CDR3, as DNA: TGTGCCAGCAGCTTAGCGGATGGGCAGGGGCGGACCGGGGAGCTGTTTTTT.